This T cell receptor beta chain emerged from a study of cytomegalovirus exposure and HLA in healthy donors. Whole-study results and caveats: Judged likely to be a sequencing artifact was a cluster of highly shared sequence variants. The authors excluded some V segments, including TRBV6-2 and TRBV6-3, as indistinguishable.

Both 60 Vbeta primers and 13 Jbeta primers went into the PCR. Profiling relied on immunoSEQ multiplex PCR, and the TCRdb table lists in-frame clones only, not all of them. The top ten clones hold roughly 0.22% of a sample with 210,000 or so clones, over 75% of them seen once. Trimming took 7 bases from V and 4 from J, leaving 17 bases between them. Germline V gene lookup returns CDR1 SGHRS and CDR2 YFSETQ. CDR3 length: 14 residues. Concerning this clone itself: Its antigen is not identified.

The sequence came from a girl aged 2 to 9 in good health and CMV-seronegative. The chain is built from TRBV5-1 and TRBJ2-5; maybe TRBD1 (5 bases). What was sequenced was PBMCs. The CDR3 DNA reads TGCGCCAGCGGAGATCCAGGGAACTCAGAGACCCAGTACTTC. Translating gives CASGDPGNSETQYF.